The table lists the clone carrying this TCR beta chain with a few counts. TCRdb processed the 5' RACE reads anew with MiXCR; each CDR3 protein has one entry. The sample includes about 40,000 distinct CDR3 sequences, around 6.3% of them seen just once. The record originates from a study of early T cells in non-severe SARS-CoV-2 infection. This CDR3 has 14 amino acids. Germline trimming cut 0 bases from V and 7 bases from J; bases unmatched to any gene: 4. Per germline, CDR1 GTSNPN and CDR2 SVGIG (reference sequence). Sequenced here: whole blood, sampled at baseline. This receptor was taken from an adult who was a healthcare worker with PCR-confirmed SARS-CoV-2 infection or an uninfected control (not recorded which). V and J are TRBV30 and TRBJ1-5, with 9 bases identical to TRBD1. CDR3 DNA: TGTGCCTGGAGTGTCGGACAGGGGCAGCAGCCCCAGCATTTT. Protein product: CAWSVGQGQQPQHF.